Following are 10 T cell receptor beta chains from one sample sequenced in a study of OX40 agonist ivuxolimab in advanced cancers. The protocol was immunoSEQ multiplex PCR, while the TCRdb copy is restricted to in-frame clones and leaves out a portion. The sample contains about 98,000 clones, just under 95% of which appear only once. Material: CD4+ or CD8+ T cells sorted from blood, obtained in a trial of the OX40 agonist ivuxolimab. Receptors originate from an adult with an advanced solid tumor such as melanoma, head and neck, liver or kidney cancer.

The V and J genes are TRBV30 and TRBJ2-1; D is unclear. CDR3 length equals 13 residues. Trimming removed 2 bases at V and 4 bases at J, with 9 bases between. In germline, CDR1 is GTSNPN, CDR2 SVGIG (reference sequence). Here the CDR3 DNA reads TGTGCCTGGAGTCCGTCTTCTTACAATGAGCAGTTCTTC. Its protein product is CAWSPSSYNEQFF. Together with reference TRBV30 and TRBJ2-1, the CDR3 gives the full variable domain: SQTIHQWPATLVQPVGSPLSLECTVEGTSNPNLYWYRQAAGRGLQLLFYSVGIGQISSEVPQNLSASRPQDRQFILSSKKLLLSDSGFYLCAWSPSSYNEQFFGPGTRLTVL.

This chain joins TRBV10-3 and TRBJ1-3; D is undetermined. This CDR3 spans 12 amino acids. Germline V gene data show CDR1 as ENHRY and CDR2 as SYGVKD. V was pared by 8 bases and J by 1 base, with 6 bases between. The CDR3 here is CAIAESGNTIYF. As DNA, the CDR3 is TGTGCCATCGCAGAATCTGGAAACACCATATATTTT.

This clone was detected only once. The rearrangement links TRBV6-5 to TRBJ1-1; weak D call: TRBD1 (6 bases). The CDR3 sequence is 11 residues long. V gave up 7 bases and J gave up 6 bases, with 9 bases separating them. Germline values: CDR1 MNHEY, CDR2 SVGAGI. CDR3 sequence (DNA): TGTGCCAGCATTAGGGGGGCTGAAGCTTTCTTT. Translation: CASIRGAEAFF.

The chain is built from TRBV6-5 and TRBJ2-3; D is undetermined. Trimming removed 6 bases at V and 1 base at J, with 8 bases between. CDR1 MNHEY and CDR2 SVGAGI come from the germline V gene. The CDR3 has 13 amino acids. CDR3 region: CASRMSGTDTQYF. CDR3 sequence (DNA): TGTGCCAGCAGAATGAGCGGCACAGATACGCAGTATTTT.

The V and J genes are TRBV6-1 and TRBJ1-2; 8 bases fit TRBD1. Looked up from germline, CDR1 is MNHNS and CDR2 is SASEGT. The CDR3 has 15 amino acids. The J segment lost 2 bases and the V segment lost 4 bases, leaving 6 bases of the junction unmatched. The CDR3 nucleotides read TGTGCCAGCAGTGCCCATGGGGACAGGAACTATGGCTACACCTTC. This gives the protein CASSAHGDRNYGYTF.

The chain has TRBV6-5 and TRBJ1-5; D might be TRBD1 (5 bases). The V and J ends lost 5 bases and 0 bases respectively, with 11 bases between them. This CDR3 spans 15 amino acids. Per germline, CDR1 MNHEY and CDR2 SVGAGI. The CDR3 bases are TGTGCCAGCAGTGGGACCGGGAATAGCAATCAGCCCCAGCATTTT. Translating gives CASSGTGNSNQPQHF.

J is TRBJ2-3 and V is TRBV28; tentatively, D is TRBD1 or TRBD2 (5 bases each). Trimming cost V 7 bases and J 2 bases, with 34 bases left between them. This CDR3 spans 21 amino acids. From germline, CDR1 is MDHEN and CDR2 SYDVKM. Here the CDR3 reads CASIGLLFVGTLPVHTDTQYF. CDR3 nucleotides: TGTGCCAGCATCGGACTGCTTTTTGTCGGGACCCTTCCGGTCCACACAGATACGCAGTATTTT.

Here the CDR3 DNA reads TGCGCCAGCAGTCTAACGGGACGTCAAGAGACCCAGTACTTC. Translated: CASSLTGRQETQYF. J is TRBJ2-5 and V is TRBV5-1; D might be TRBD1 or TRBD2, each matching 5 bases. The V gene's germline CDR1 is SGHRS and CDR2 YFSETQ. Trimming cost V 5 bases and J 2 bases, with 13 bases left between them. The CDR3 is 14 amino acids.

V usage is TRBV5-4 and J usage is TRBJ2-3; 11 nucleotides align to TRBD2. CDR1 is SGHNT and CDR2 is YYREEE in the germline V gene (reference sequence). The CDR3 has 16 residues. Germline trimming cut 3 bases from V and 2 bases from J; bases unmatched to any gene: 5. The CDR3 DNA reads as TGTGCCAGCAGCTCCCTAGCGGGGGGACCCACAGATACGCAGTATTTT. This translates into CASSSLAGGPTDTQYF.

The chain uses TRBV28 and TRBJ1-5, with TRBD1 identical over 12 bases. Germline V gives CDR1 MDHEN, CDR2 SYDVKM. With 7 bases clipped from V and 7 bases from J, the junction kept 8 bases outside the gene matches. The CDR3 sequence is 15 residues long. As DNA, the CDR3 is TGTGCCAGCACCACCGGGACAGGGGGCCGACAGCCCCAGCATTTT. Translating it yields CASTTGTGGRQPQHF.